This T cell receptor beta chain was captured by sequencing in a study of radiotherapy plus CTLA-4 blockade in lung cancer. Concerning this clone: Its specificity is not known.

V was pared by 10 bases and J by 3 bases, with 25 bases between. In germline, CDR1 is ENHRY, CDR2 SYGVKD. There are 17 residues in the CDR3. Those with chemo-refractory metastatic non-small-cell lung cancer were treated with focal radiation combined with CTLA-4 blockade using ipilimumab. Study results and limitations: In blood, after radiotherapy plus ipilimumab, tumor-derived TCR clones expanded. Reported findings show early blood T cell clone dynamics, with interferon-beta, best predicted response.

Sequenced by immunoSEQ multiplex PCR; TCRdb stores in-frame clones only, minus some. The sample lists some 120,000 clones; over 65% were seen once. This sequence was found in a human donor with non-small cell lung cancer that progressed on radiotherapy plus ipilimumab. Some clones in this sample may be carry-over from other donors' samples. This specimen consisted of peripheral blood, obtained from a patient treated with radiotherapy plus ipilimumab. The rearrangement joins TRBV10-3 to TRBJ1-3; tentative D call: TRBD1 (5 bases). The CDR3 bases are TGTGCCAGCGCCCCGTTTGGGCAGGGTTCTGGTGGAAACACCATATATTTT. It yields the protein CASAPFGQGSGGNTIYF.